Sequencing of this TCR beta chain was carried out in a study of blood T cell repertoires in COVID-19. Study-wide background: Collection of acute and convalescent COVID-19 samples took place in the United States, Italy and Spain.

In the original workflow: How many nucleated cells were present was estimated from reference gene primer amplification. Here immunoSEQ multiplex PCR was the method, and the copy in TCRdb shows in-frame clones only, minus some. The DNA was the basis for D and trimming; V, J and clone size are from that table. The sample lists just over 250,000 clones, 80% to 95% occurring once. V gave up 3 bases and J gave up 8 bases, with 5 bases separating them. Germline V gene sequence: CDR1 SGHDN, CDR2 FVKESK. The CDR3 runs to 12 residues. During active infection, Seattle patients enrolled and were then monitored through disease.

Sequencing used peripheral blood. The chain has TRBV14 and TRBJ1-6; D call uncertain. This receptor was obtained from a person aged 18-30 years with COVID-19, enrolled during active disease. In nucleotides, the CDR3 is TGTGCCAGCAGCCAGCAGGATTCACCCCTCCACTTT. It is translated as CASSQQDSPLHF.